Here is one TCR beta chain with its context. Antigen: not known. The data are from a study of shared clonotypes between healthy human individuals. Findings of the study overall: The diversity represented, both genetic and in exposure history, was limited by few donors. Around 5.4% of naive CD4 clonotypes were common to a few donors.

From CD4+ cells came CD45RA+ naive and CD45RA-negative memory subsets. Unmatched junction bases numbered 10, after V lost 5 bases and J lost 4 bases. CDR3 length equals 16 residues. Germline lookup yields CDR1 SEHNR and CDR2 FQNEAQ (reference sequence). Replicate PCRs run on sorted subsets employed approximately 0.2 ug DNA, some 33,000 T cell genomes. The table came from immunoSEQ multiplex PCR; TCRdb's copy has only in-frame clones and leaves some out. The profile shows about 2.4 million clones, over 85% of them singletons. The V call is TRBV7-9, the J call TRBJ2-2, with 7 bases fitting TRBD1. The source is a man aged 18 to 29 in good health. What was sequenced was naive CD4+ T cells sorted from blood. The subset was: CD45RA+ positively selected. The CDR3 region has the DNA TGTGCCAGCAGCACCCGACAGGGATCGAGCACCGGGGAGCTGTTTTTT. Its translation: CASSTRQGSSTGELFF.